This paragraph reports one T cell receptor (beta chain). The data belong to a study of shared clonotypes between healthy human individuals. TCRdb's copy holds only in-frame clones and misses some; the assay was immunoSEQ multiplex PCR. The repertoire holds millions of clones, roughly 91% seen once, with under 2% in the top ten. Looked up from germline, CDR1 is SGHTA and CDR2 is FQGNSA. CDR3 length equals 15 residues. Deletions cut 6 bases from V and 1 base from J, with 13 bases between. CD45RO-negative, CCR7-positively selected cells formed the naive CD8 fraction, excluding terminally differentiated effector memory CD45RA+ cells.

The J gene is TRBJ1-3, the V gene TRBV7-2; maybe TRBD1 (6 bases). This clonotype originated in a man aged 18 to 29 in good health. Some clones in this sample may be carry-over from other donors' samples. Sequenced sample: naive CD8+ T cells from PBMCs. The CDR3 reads CASSDDRTSGNTIYF. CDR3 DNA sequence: TGTGCCAGCAGTGATGACAGGACTTCTGGAAACACCATATATTTT.